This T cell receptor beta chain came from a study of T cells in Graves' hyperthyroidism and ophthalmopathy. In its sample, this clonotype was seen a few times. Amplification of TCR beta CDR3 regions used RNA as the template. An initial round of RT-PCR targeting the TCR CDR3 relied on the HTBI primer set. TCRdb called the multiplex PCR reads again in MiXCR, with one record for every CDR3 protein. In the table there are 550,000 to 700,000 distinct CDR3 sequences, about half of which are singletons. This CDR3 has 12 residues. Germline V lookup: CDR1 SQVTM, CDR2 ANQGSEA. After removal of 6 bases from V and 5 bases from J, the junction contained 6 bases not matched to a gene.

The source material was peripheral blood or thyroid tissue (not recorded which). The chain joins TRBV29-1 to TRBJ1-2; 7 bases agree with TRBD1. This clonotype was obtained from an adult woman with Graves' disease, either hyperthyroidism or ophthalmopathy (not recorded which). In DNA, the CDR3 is TGCAGCGTCGACAGGGCGATATATGGCTACACCTTC. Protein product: CSVDRAIYGYTF.